Reported below is one T cell receptor beta chain. Antigen specificity is unknown. CDR3 length equals 16 residues. CDR1 and CDR2 from the germline V gene are MNHEY and SMNVEV (reference sequence). Trimming removed 2 bases at V and 6 bases at J, with 19 bases between. Clones were sequenced by immunoSEQ multiplex PCR, and TCRdb holds only the in-frame ones, with some missing. The profile shows about 81,000 clones, 75% to 85% of them singletons. These data come from a study of a mutant IDH1 vaccine in newly diagnosed glioma. Turning to the study itself: Vaccination began 4-6 weeks post radiotherapy alone, or with temozolomide cycles. Mean patient age was roughly 43 years; approximately 60% were male and around 40% female. Prior therapy was radiotherapy, temozolomide, or both; most received both.

Described time point: week 23, last vaccination. It was 300 ug of mutant IDH1 20-mer peptide that made up each vaccine dose, given with topical imiquimod. The chain has TRBV27 and TRBJ1-2, with D hard to call. The source is a man aged 25 to 40 with glioma. Some clones in this sample may be carry-over from other donors' samples. This material consisted of PBMCs, taken from a glioma patient whose treatment included an IDH1 peptide vaccine. The CDR3 spells CASSLRERDRRDGYTF. For the CDR3, the DNA is TGTGCCAGCAGTTTACGAGAAAGGGATCGTCGTGATGGCTACACCTTC.